The T cell receptor (beta chain) under discussion was sequenced for a study of graft-versus-host responses after intestinal transplantation (dated by TCRdb to the early 2020s). A note on the overall study: Recipients received multivisceral, liver-intestinal, or isolated intestinal transplants. Every recipient was given anti-thymocyte globulin induction, followed by 2 to 4 years of maintenance tacrolimus and steroids. After intestinal transplantation, graft-versus-host and host-versus-graft alloreactive T cell clones were followed in the graft, circulation and bone marrow using bulk TCR-beta CDR3 sequencing. To identify alloreactive clones, pre-transplant mixed lymphocyte reaction products were sequenced and then compared with unstimulated pre-transplant donor and recipient T cells. Of the roughly 25 intestinal transplant recipients enrolled in the cohort, one of whom was a retransplant, 3 patients without pretransplant specimens were excluded. Donor T cell macrochimerism was defined as a peak of at least 4% donor T cells among recipient peripheral blood mononuclear cells. Rather than being sequenced by the commercial service, samples from a few later patients were sequenced in-house on an Illumina MiSeq and processed with MiXCR.

The sample holds one count of this clone. Its antigen remains undetermined. Qualities for individual bases were not recorded, and no much larger clone is one base off. Library generation was performed with the immunoSEQ multiplex PCR assay. High-throughput TCR-beta CDR3 sequencing of genomic DNA from most patients was performed by Adaptive Biotechnologies. The authors' analysis ran thus. TCR sequencing data were retrieved from Adaptive's ImmunoSEQ software for roughly 17 patients, whereas three other patients were processed with MiXCR and VDJtools. CDR3 nucleotide sequences shared by donor and recipient were removed because the origin of these sequences could not be assigned. At least 2-fold expansion over unstimulated cells and a minimum CFSE-low frequency of 0.002% (template counts) or 0.001% (read counts) were required for clones to be classified as alloreactive. A clone was considered mappable if detected in the sequenced pre-transplant spleen, lymph node, or MLR CFSE-low populations of the donor or recipient. The cumulative frequency of alloreactive clones was calculated as a percentage of all sequences, weighted by copy number. TCRdb provides this immuneACCESS table in a form limited to in-frame rearrangements. Some clones are lacking; in checked studies, under half of them reflect an unresolved V gene, and why the rest are absent is not known. V and J calls plus clone size are reproduced from that table; the DNA served to infer D and trimming. The sample table holds fewer than 25,000 clones, of which roughly 79% were seen once. The top ten clonotypes cover around 3% of the sample.

V trim: 4 bases; J trim: 3 bases; unmatched bases: 5. Counted from cysteine to phenylalanine, this CDR3 has 14 amino acids. Here the CDR3 DNA is all that survives: 42 bases in frame from base 1. Via the germline V gene (reference sequence), CDR1 is SEHNR and CDR2 FQNEAQ. Study-wide conclusions, independent of this receptor: Patients with donor T cell macrochimerism had high GvH to HvG T cell clonal ratios in their allografts. Conclusions were limited by the relatively low number and heterogeneity of intestinal transplant patients. GvH clones turned up in recipient bone marrow, with some appearing earlier in ileal mucosa or blood, a pattern consistent with an intestinal mucosal origin. Early after transplant, declines in HvG clones were associated with peak levels of circulating GvH clones.

Intraepithelial and lamina propria lymphocytes were isolated from graft specimens using dithiothreitol, EDTA incubations and collagenase D digestion. Bulk TCR-beta sequencing was performed on serial intestinal graft biopsy specimens collected as late as 600 days after transplant. Sequences were derived from ileum tissue, sampled 12 days after intestinal transplant. The chain was built from TRBV7-9 and TRBJ2-7; 8 bases in the junction line up with TRBD1. This sequence was found in a human patient who received an intestinal transplant, so some T cells may come from the graft donor. The CDR3 is CASSSGQESYEQYF. The sequence in DNA is TGTGCCAGCAGCTCGGGACAGGAGAGCTACGAGCAGTACTTC.